In its sample, the clone carrying this T cell receptor beta chain was seen a few times. The sample originates from a study of blood T cells in healthy people across ages. Germline CDR1 reads MNHEY; CDR2 reads SVGAGI. Trimming took 0 bases from V and 2 from J; bases not matched to a gene: 2. The CDR3 loop spans 16 amino acids. Using a J-beta primer mix together with a sample-barcoded 5' primer, a second PCR was run for roughly 7 to 11 cycles. TCRdb processed the 5' RACE reads anew with MiXCR; each CDR3 protein has one entry. This table holds over 1,300,000 distinct CDR3 sequences, almost 60% found once. Each individual donor underwent a draw of around 9.8 milliliters of peripheral blood. No fewer than 7 million PBMCs went into each sample.

The receptor comes from a young man in good health. The rearrangement uses TRBV6-5 and TRBJ2-5; 11 positions agree with TRBD2. Source material: blood. DNA for the CDR3: TGTGCCAGCAGTTACTCGACTAGCGGGGTACAAGAGACCCAGTACTTC. This translates into CASSYSTSGVQETQYF.